This TCR beta chain was sequenced in a study of blood T cell repertoires in COVID-19. Background on the study: Material from acute and convalescent COVID-19 was sourced from the United States, Italy and Spain. In each case, the material was cDNA or gDNA derived from T cells, B-cell-depleted T cells, or PBMCs.

Germline V gene lookup returns CDR1 SGHRS and CDR2 YFSETQ. V gave up 5 bases and J gave up 0 bases, with 11 bases separating them. There are 14 residues in the CDR3. As processed by the authors: Nucleated cell counts were estimated from reference gene primer amplification. Profiling relied on immunoSEQ multiplex PCR, and the TCRdb table lists in-frame clones only, not all of them. Clone size and the V and J calls come from that table; the DNA yielded D and trimming. The sample lists tens of thousands of clones; around 88% were seen once. The sequencing input was peripheral blood. V is TRBV5-1 and J is TRBJ1-1; D is perhaps TRBD1 (6 bases). This TCR was sampled from a man older than 75 with active or convalescent COVID-19. This CDR3 reads CASRPGQMNTEAFF. CDR3 DNA sequence: TGCGCCAGCAGACCCGGACAGATGAACACTGAAGCTTTCTTT.